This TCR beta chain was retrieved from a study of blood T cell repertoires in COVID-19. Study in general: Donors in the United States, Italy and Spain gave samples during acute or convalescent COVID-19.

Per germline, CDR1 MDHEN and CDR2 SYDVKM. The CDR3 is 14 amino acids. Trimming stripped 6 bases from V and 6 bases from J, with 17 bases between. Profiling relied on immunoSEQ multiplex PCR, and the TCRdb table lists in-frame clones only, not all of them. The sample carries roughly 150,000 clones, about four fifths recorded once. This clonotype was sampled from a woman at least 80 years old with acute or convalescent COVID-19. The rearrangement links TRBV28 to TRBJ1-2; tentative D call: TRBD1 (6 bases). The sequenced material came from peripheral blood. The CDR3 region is CASRARGAIDGYTF. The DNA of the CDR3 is TGTGCCAGCAGAGCTCGGGGGGCGATTGATGGCTACACCTTC.